This T cell receptor (beta chain) derives from a study of T cell responses to AZD1222 COVID-19 vaccine. Findings and limits, study-wide: No repertoire was sampled before or during the peak T cell response, only after it. Reportedly, nearly half of unique spike TCRs recognized epitopes outside B.1.351/B.1.1.7 mutations.

Concerning this clone: The antigen is unknown.

This CDR3 comprises 16 residues. CDR1 is SGHTA, CDR2 FQGNSA, per germline. V was trimmed by 0 bases and J by 3 bases, leaving 15 bases between them. Using immunoSEQ multiplex PCR, the repertoire was profiled, and TCRdb retains in-frame clones only, with some absent. The sample lists 150,000 to 200,000 clones, 85% to 90% occurring once. The material was peripheral blood, obtained on day 0 of MenACWY control vaccination. The chain carries TRBV7-2 and TRBJ2-7; no firm D call. The TCR sequence derives from an adult in good health. As DNA, the CDR3 is TGTGCCAGCAGCTTAGCGGTAGGGCCACTACGCTACGAGCAGTACTTC. Amino acid sequence: CASSLAVGPLRYEQYF. Full variable domain (outside the CDR3, taken from reference TRBV7-2 and TRBJ2-7): GAGVSQSPSNKVTEKGKDVELRCDPISGHTALYWYRQSLGQGLEFLIYFQGNSAPDKSGLPSDRFSAERTGGSVSTLTIQRTQQEDSAVYLCASSLAVGPLRYEQYFGPGTRLTVT.